This T cell receptor (beta chain) emerged from a study of beta chain features in type 1 diabetes. Background on the study: The study examined about 100 million sorted cells across all samples.

The V gene's germline CDR1 is ENHRY and CDR2 SYGVKD. Trimming removed 2 bases from V and 1 base from J; junction bases left unmatched: 3. The CDR3 is 15 residues long. Only a few counts were recorded for this clone. Its antigen is not known. Expressed TCRB transcripts were sequenced after all isolated RNA was converted to cDNA. Measured with immunoSEQ multiplex PCR; TCRdb has only the in-frame clones, and not every one. Of some 330,000 clones listed, around an eighth were seen once; the top ten hold around 0.0099%. Whole-study findings and limits: There was a moderate but significant shortening of TCRB CDR3s in all four CD4+ subsets of Type 1 diabetes patients. Across patients, naive, central memory and Treg TCRB repertoires exhibited apparently greater similarity than was observed across healthy donors. Whether HLA type influences TCRB rearrangement remained unresolved here.

The rearrangement links TRBV10-3 to TRBJ2-7; TRBD1 matches 9 bases. The sample consisted of naive CD4+ T cells from blood. This TCR came from a woman aged 18 to 35 with type 1 diabetes. The CDR3 DNA reads as TGTGCCATCAGTGAGCCGGGACAGGGTTCCTACGAGCAGTACTTC. Translation: CAISEPGQGSYEQYF.